A selection of T cell receptor beta chains follows, all from one sample in a study of OX40 agonist ivuxolimab in advanced cancers. Assay used: immunoSEQ multiplex PCR; TCRdb lists only in-frame clones, some missing. The sample lists around 31,000 clones; roughly 90% were seen once. This sample comprised CD4+ or CD8+ T cells sorted from blood, obtained in a trial of the OX40 agonist ivuxolimab. The receptors were sampled from an adult with an advanced solid tumor such as melanoma, head and neck, liver or kidney cancer. Each CDR3 is given with its conserved first and last residue. The D gene is left open where the match is weak. Size tells how often a clone was seen (once, few, many) or the class of an expanded clone, and some rows leave it out.

TRBJ2-7,TRBV5-1,.,.,TGCGCCAGCAGCTTCTTCGAGGGGGCCTACGAGCAGTACTTC,CASSFFEGAYEQYF
TRBJ1-4,TRBV10-1,.,.,TGCGCCAGCATAATGTCCTGGAGACCTAATGAAAAACTGTTTTTT,CASIMSWRPNEKLFF
TRBJ2-3,TRBV21-1,.,once,TGTGCCAGCAGCGACCTAGCGGTCCTGAAAACAGATACGCAGTATTTT,CASSDLAVLKTDTQYF
TRBJ2-2,TRBV27,.,.,TGTGCCAGCAGTTTAGCTAGGTCAAACACCGGGGAGCTGTTTTTT,CASSLARSNTGELFF
TRBJ2-7,TRBV5-1,.,.,TGCGCCAGCAGTCTTGGATACATTGGCGAGCAGTACTTC,CASSLGYIGEQYF
TRBJ1-1,TRBV15,.,.,TGTGCCACCAGCAGAGGAGCCGAGACAGGTCTTATCGGCCCGAACACTGAAGCTTTCTTT,CATSRGAETGLIGPNTEAFF
TRBJ2-2,TRBV7-9,TRBD1,.,TGTGCCAGCAGCGCCGGGACAGGGGCCGGGGAGCTGTTTTTT,CASSAGTGAGELFF
TRBJ2-7,TRBV4-1,TRBD1,few,TGCGCCAGCAGCCAAGTCAGGACAGGACACTACGAGCAGTACTTC,CASSQVRTGHYEQYF
TRBJ1-1,TRBV27,TRBD1,.,TGTGCCAGCAGTCGATGGGACAGCCTGAACACTGAAGCTTTCTTT,CASSRWDSLNTEAFF
TRBJ2-1,TRBV9,.,.,TGTGCCAGCGGATCTGAAATTGAGCAGTTCTTC,CASGSEIEQFF
TRBJ2-7,TRBV7-9,.,.,TGTGCCAGCAGCTTAGCGCTAAGCCCCTACGAGCAGTACTTC,CASSLALSPYEQYF
TRBJ2-1,TRBV30,TRBD1,.,TGTGCCTGGAACCCGGACAGGGGCAATGAGCAGTTCTTC,CAWNPDRGNEQFF
TRBJ2-1,TRBV19,TRBD2,.,TGTGCCAGTAGTATTATGTGGGAGGGCTACAATGAGCAGTTCTTC,CASSIMWEGYNEQFF
TRBJ2-4,TRBV5-1,TRBD2,.,TGCGCCAGCTGCTGGTCAGCGGGAGGCCTATTCGGGGACATTCAGTACTTC,CASCWSAGGLFGDIQYF
TRBJ1-1,TRBV11-2,.,.,TGTGCCAGCAGCTCTTACGAGGGCATGACAGCCGAAGCTTTCTTT,CASSSYEGMTAEAFF
TRBJ2-7,TRBV27,.,.,TGTGCCAGCAGTCCAACGGCCTACGAGCAGTACTTC,CASSPTAYEQYF
TRBJ1-1,TRBV15,.,.,TGTGCCACCAGCAGCGGCGGTCTGAACACTGAAGCTTTCTTT,CATSSGGLNTEAFF
TRBJ1-1,TRBV11-2,.,.,TGTGCCAGCAGGCCTACAGCACACACTGAAGCTTTCTTT,CASRPTAHTEAFF
TRBJ1-6,TRBV9,.,.,TGTGCCAGCACCGGGCGTGGGGGGCCAAATTCACCCCTCCACTTT,CASTGRGGPNSPLHF
TRBJ2-5,TRBV28,.,.,TGTGCCAGCAGTTTAGGAGAGGGGGAGACCCAGTACTTC,CASSLGEGETQYF
TRBJ2-7,TRBV7-7,.,.,TGTGCCAGCAGCCCGGTGCGGGGGCCCTACGAGCAGTACTTC,CASSPVRGPYEQYF
TRBJ1-1,TRBV19,TRBD1,.,TGTGCCAGTATCATGACAGGGGTAAACACTGAAGCTTTCTTT,CASIMTGVNTEAFF
TRBJ2-1,TRBV6-5,.,once,TGTGCCAGCAGTTACAATCGGGGCGACTACAATGAGCAGTTCTTC,CASSYNRGDYNEQFF
TRBJ1-1,TRBV4-1,.,few,TGCGCCAGCAGCCACCGGACATCGAACACTGAAGCTTTCTTT,CASSHRTSNTEAFF
TRBJ1-2,TRBV7-2,.,once,TGTGCCAGCAGCTCCTCACTACCGACCGAATATGGCTACACCTTC,CASSSSLPTEYGYTF
TRBJ2-7,TRBV29-1,TRBD2,.,TGCAGCGTTGAGTTTGGTGCGGGAGGGCCGATCGACGAGCAGTACTTC,CSVEFGAGGPIDEQYF
TRBJ2-1,TRBV27,TRBD2,.,TGTGCCAGCAGTTTGCTAGCGGGCGCCAATGAGCAGTTCTTC,CASSLLAGANEQFF
TRBJ2-7,TRBV6-4,TRBD1,.,TGTGCCAGCAGTGAGTTCGGGACAGGACATCACGAGCAGTACTTC,CASSEFGTGHHEQYF
TRBJ2-7,TRBV7-8,TRBD1,.,TGTGCCAGCAGCTTAGAGTGGGGACAGACTATACGGGTGCAGTACTTC,CASSLEWGQTIRVQYF
TRBJ1-2,TRBV9,.,.,TGTGCCAGCAGCGTAGAGACAGCAACTAACTATGGCTACACCTTC,CASSVETATNYGYTF
TRBJ1-2,TRBV11-2,.,.,TGTGCCAGCAGCTTAGTTTCTGGCTACACCTTC,CASSLVSGYTF
TRBJ1-5,TRBV11-2,.,.,TGTGCCAGCAGTCTACGCAGGGATAGCAATCAGCCCCAGCATTTT,CASSLRRDSNQPQHF